This T cell receptor (beta chain) was sequenced for a study of blood T cell repertoires in COVID-19. Per the germline V gene, CDR1 is SEHNR and CDR2 is FQNEAQ (reference sequence). Trimming removed 3 bases from V and 1 base from J; junction bases left unmatched: 4. This CDR3 region has 15 residues. Original data processing: Estimated nucleated cell counts came from reference gene primer amplification. TCRdb keeps only in-frame clones here, not all; method: immunoSEQ multiplex PCR. From that table come the V and J calls and clone size; the DNA was used to work out D and trimming. The data contain around 330,000 clones, 85% of them singletons.

This receptor was identified in a woman aged 25 to 45 who had been exposed to COVID-19. The sample was PBMCs or T cells enriched from blood (not recorded which). The chain couples TRBV7-9 to TRBJ1-1; 8 bases are shared with TRBD1. CDR3 region: CASSFPGGANTEAFF. In DNA, the CDR3 is TGTGCCAGCAGCTTTCCAGGGGGCGCGAACACTGAAGCTTTCTTT.